The next 29 T cell receptor beta chains were all read from a single sample in a study of blood T cell repertoires in COVID-19. Sequencing was performed with immunoSEQ multiplex PCR; in TCRdb, only in-frame clones are kept and a portion is missing. The sample has about 400,000 clones, around 89% seen once. The sample taken for sequencing was peripheral blood. The receptors were gathered from a woman under 40 with acute or convalescent COVID-19.

This clone appeared a few times. CDR3 DNA sequence: TGTGCCAGCAGCTTAGAGGCCGGGGGGAACAATGAGCAGTTCTTC. Amino acids: CASSLEAGGNNEQFF. The chain employs TRBV11-2 and TRBJ2-1, with 7 bases that match TRBD2. This CDR3 region has 15 residues. Losses at the gene ends were 0 bases for V and 5 bases for J; bases not matched to a gene: 4. CDR1 and CDR2 (germline): SGHAT, FQNNGV.

V usage is TRBV2 and J usage is TRBJ1-1; D might be TRBD1 (6 bases). The CDR3 has 15 amino acids. The germline V and J ends were trimmed by 5 bases and 1 base, with 14 bases remaining between them. Germline assignment: CDR1 SNHLY and CDR2 FYNNEI. The CDR3, as DNA: TGTGCCAGCAGTCTAAAATCGACAGGGAACACTGAAGCTTTCTTT. Encoded protein: CASSLKSTGNTEAFF.

The chain uses TRBV5-1 and TRBJ2-5, with 7 bases lining up with TRBD1. This CDR3 comprises 13 residues. The germline gives CDR1 SGHRS, CDR2 YFSETQ. Trimming removed 3 bases from V and 4 bases from J; junction bases left unmatched: 3. CDR3 nucleotides: TGCGCCAGCAGCTGGAAGGGGGCAGAGACCCAGTACTTC. The encoded protein is CASSWKGAETQYF.

This clone has just a few counts. The chain combines TRBV5-1 with TRBJ2-3, with a possible D match to TRBD1 (5 bases). Trimming left V 0 bases short and J 1 base short, with 12 bases between. The CDR3 loop spans 16 amino acids. The germline V gene encodes CDR1 SGHRS and CDR2 YFSETQ. The CDR3 DNA reads TGCGCCAGCAGCTTGGCCCCAGGGATGGGCACAGATACGCAGTATTTT. This codes for CASSLAPGMGTDTQYF.

This sequence joins TRBV29-1 and TRBJ2-7, with a tentative D call TRBD2 (6 bases). Germline values: CDR1 SQVTM, CDR2 ANQGSEA. The CDR3 length is 13 residues. With 3 bases removed from V and 3 bases from J, the gap between germline ends came to 12 bases. CDR3 residues: CSVEGEVGYEQYF. For the CDR3, the DNA is TGCAGCGTTGAGGGGGAGGTAGGCTACGAGCAGTACTTC.

This rearrangement joins TRBV18 to TRBJ1-1; 7 nucleotides align to TRBD1. Germline CDR1 KGHSH, CDR2 LQKENI. This CDR3 has 14 residues. Unmatched junction bases numbered 10, after V lost 8 bases and J lost 4 bases. The CDR3 region is CASTRDRAFTEAFF. The CDR3 DNA sequence: TGTGCCAGCACCCGGGACAGAGCTTTCACTGAAGCTTTCTTT.

This clone appeared once. The CDR3 sequence: CASSLTRVNEQFF. For the CDR3, the DNA is TGTGCCAGCAGCTTAACGAGGGTCAATGAGCAGTTCTTC. This rearrangement joins TRBV11-1 to TRBJ2-1, with D possibly matching TRBD2 (5 bases). The germline CDR1 and CDR2 sequences are SGHAT and FQDESV (reference sequence). V dropped 2 bases and J dropped 6 bases, with 8 bases sitting between them. This CDR3 is 13 amino acids long.

The chain is built from TRBV28 and TRBJ2-3; 7 bases match TRBD2. Germline CDR1 is MDHEN and CDR2 is SYDVKM. The CDR3 is 15 residues long. After removal of 2 bases from V and 2 bases from J, the junction contained 4 bases not matched to a gene. This chain's CDR3 is CASSLAGLPTDTQYF. The CDR3 DNA sequence: TGTGCCAGCAGTTTAGCGGGACTACCCACAGATACGCAGTATTTT. The full variable domain, rest sourced from reference TRBV28 and TRBJ2-3, is DVKVTQSSRYLVKRTGEKVFLECVQDMDHENMFWYRQDPGLGLRLIYFSYDVKMKEKGDIPEGYSVSREKKERFSLILESASTNQTSMYLCASSLAGLPTDTQYFGPGTRLTVL.

In its sample, this clone was seen once. The chain has TRBV7-2 and TRBJ1-5; perhaps TRBD1 as D (5 bases). The germline gives CDR1 SGHTA, CDR2 FQGNSA. The CDR3 consists of 14 residues. Between the trimmed V and J ends, which lost 3 bases and 3 bases, there was a span of 9 bases. CDR3 residues: CASSFQGSNQPQHF. In nucleotides, the CDR3 is TGTGCCAGCAGCTTTCAGGGTTCCAATCAGCCCCAGCATTTT.

The DNA for the CDR3 is TGTGCCAGCAGCCAAAATATTATGAACACTGAAGCTTTCTTT. Translation gives CASSQNIMNTEAFF. This chain joins TRBV3-1 (or the pseudogene TRBV3-2) and TRBJ1-1; D is ambiguous. CDR3 length equals 14 residues. Germline loops: CDR1 LGHDT, CDR2 YNNKEL (reference sequence). V lost 2 bases and J lost 0, with 7 bases in between.

The chain couples TRBV5-6 to TRBJ2-3; possible D gene TRBD1, 5 bases. This CDR3 comprises 15 residues. The V gene's germline CDR1 is SGHDT and CDR2 YYEEEE. With 0 bases removed from V and 1 base from J, the gap between germline ends came to 9 bases. The CDR3, as DNA: TGTGCCAGCAGCTTGGAGGGGAAAGGCACAGATACGCAGTATTTT. Protein sequence: CASSLEGKGTDTQYF.

The CDR3 nucleotides read TGTGCCAGCAGCAACTACAGGGGGGCCTACGAGCAGTACTTC. This translates into CASSNYRGAYEQYF. The chain recombines TRBV5-6 with TRBJ2-7; 8 nucleotides agree with TRBD1. The CDR3 loop spans 14 amino acids. The V gene's germline CDR1 is SGHDT and CDR2 YYEEEE. V lost 4 bases to trimming and J lost 2 bases; unmatched junction nucleotides: 5.

The rearrangement links TRBV2 to TRBJ1-3; TRBD1 agrees at 8 bases. Germline V gives CDR1 SNHLY, CDR2 FYNNEI. Trimming took 5 bases from V and 8 from J; bases not matched to a gene: 11. This CDR3 region has 15 residues. The CDR3 region has the DNA TGTGCCAGCAGTAAGAGGCCTACAGGGGGGGACACCATATATTTT. This encodes CASSKRPTGGDTIYF.

V gene TRBV3-1 (or the pseudogene TRBV3-2) combines with J gene TRBJ1-5; D may be TRBD1 (6 bases). This CDR3 has 17 residues. CDR1 and CDR2 (germline): LGHDT, YNNKEL (reference sequence). V was shortened by 0 bases and J by 7 bases, with 19 bases between the two germline ends. The CDR3 spells CASSQDPVGRGGQPQHF. Here the CDR3 DNA reads TGTGCCAGCAGCCAAGATCCGGTCGGCAGGGGCGGGCAGCCCCAGCATTTT.

The V call is TRBV2, the J call TRBJ2-5; a possible D gene is TRBD2 (6 bases). Germline CDR1 and CDR2: SNHLY and FYNNEI. The CDR3 contains 14 residues. The V gene lost 6 bases and the J gene lost 2 bases, with 13 bases spanning the gap. The CDR3 reads CASSAGTLQETQYF. The CDR3, as DNA: TGTGCCAGCAGCGCCGGGACTCTACAAGAGACCCAGTACTTC.

In the case of this clone: Other nucleotide sequences from this sample produce the same CDR3. This rearrangement joins TRBV30 to TRBJ1-2, with 7 positions matching TRBD1. Germline V lookup: CDR1 GTSNPN, CDR2 SVGIG (reference sequence). The ends lost 2 bases at V and 7 bases at J; junction bases unmatched: 7. CDR3 size: 13 residues. The CDR3 DNA follows: TGTGCCTGGAGTCCCGACAGGGATTCTGGCTACACCTTC. This sequence encodes CAWSPDRDSGYTF.

The chain joins TRBV9 to TRBJ1-4; 7 nucleotides agree with TRBD1. The CDR3 loop spans 15 amino acids. The ends lost 3 bases at V and 5 bases at J; junction bases unmatched: 7. The germline gives CDR1 SGDLS, CDR2 YYNGEE. CDR3 sequence reads: CASSAYRGGNEKLFF. DNA of the CDR3: TGTGCCAGCAGCGCGTACAGGGGCGGGAATGAAAAACTGTTTTTT.

The rearrangement joins TRBV7-9 to TRBJ2-1; TRBD1 might be the D (5 bases). There are 15 residues in the CDR3. Germline V gene sequence: CDR1 SEHNR, CDR2 FQNEAQ (reference sequence). Trimming cost V 6 bases and J 3 bases, with 15 bases left between them. In DNA, the CDR3 is TGTGCCAGCAGATCTCAGGGTTCGGGCTACAATGAGCAGTTCTTC. Its protein product is CASRSQGSGYNEQFF.

The chain couples TRBV24-1 to TRBJ2-3, with a tentative D call TRBD1 (6 bases). Germline V gene data show CDR1 as KGHDR and CDR2 as SFDVKD. The germline V and J ends were trimmed by 7 bases and 6 bases, with 13 bases remaining between them. The CDR3 loop spans 13 amino acids. The CDR3 spells CATRDSRWDTQYF. The CDR3 DNA sequence: TGTGCCACCAGGGACAGCAGGTGGGATACGCAGTATTTT.

The rearrangement uses TRBV4-1 and TRBJ1-5, with D hard to call. Germline CDR1 is MGHRA and CDR2 is YSYEKL. This CDR3 spans 15 amino acids. Trimming took off 2 bases at V and 3 bases at J, with 11 bases between the two ends. CDR3 loop: CASSQLGIDNQPQHF. DNA for the CDR3: TGCGCCAGCAGCCAACTCGGGATAGACAATCAGCCCCAGCATTTT.

This clone was seen once. The CDR3 loop reads CASSLTRSITDTQYF. As DNA, the CDR3 is TGTGCCAGCAGCTTAACGAGGAGTATAACAGATACGCAGTATTTT. The gene calls are TRBV7-3 and TRBJ2-3, with D unresolved. The CDR3 consists of 15 residues. Trimming took off 0 bases at V and 3 bases at J, with 10 bases between the two ends. Germline values: CDR1 SGHTA, CDR2 FQGTGA.

As for this clone: This specimen includes other DNA sequences encoding the same CDR3. The chain employs TRBV7-3 and TRBJ1-1; TRBD1 agrees at 7 bases. CDR3 size: 13 residues. The germline gives CDR1 SGHTA, CDR2 FQGTGA. V shed 6 bases, J shed 1 base, and the junction held 2 bases outside the gene matches. CDR3 amino acids: CASSRQGNTEAFF. CDR3 in DNA: TGTGCCAGCAGTCGACAGGGGAACACTGAAGCTTTCTTT.

This chain connects TRBV28 to TRBJ2-7; the match to TRBD1 covers 7 bases. CDR3 size: 14 residues. Germline CDR1 is MDHEN and CDR2 is SYDVKM. With 10 bases clipped from V and 0 bases from J, the junction kept 9 bases outside the gene matches. CDR3 nucleotides: TGTGCCACCTCGAAACAGGGGAGCTCCTACGAGCAGTACTTC. It yields the protein CATSKQGSSYEQYF.

This clone showed up just a few times. The chain couples TRBV15 to TRBJ2-7; the match to TRBD1 covers 12 bases. The CDR3 length is 18 residues. Germline CDR1 LNHNV, CDR2 YYDKDF (reference sequence). The J segment lost 2 bases and the V segment lost 1 base, leaving 9 bases of the junction unmatched. The CDR3 coding sequence is TGTGCCACCAGCAGAGCCGGGACAGGGGGCTTTAGAACCTACGAGCAGTACTTC. This encodes CATSRAGTGGFRTYEQYF.

J is TRBJ1-3 and V is TRBV3-1 (or the pseudogene TRBV3-2), with D hard to call. Trimming took 6 bases from V and 0 from J, leaving 12 bases between them. The CDR3 spans 15 residues. The germline CDR1 and CDR2 sequences are LGHDT and YNNKEL (reference sequence). The CDR3 region is CASSGSQLSGNTIYF. CDR3 nucleotide sequence: TGTGCCAGCAGTGGGAGTCAGCTCTCTGGAAACACCATATATTTT.

The V call is TRBV5-8, the J call TRBJ1-2; D unresolved. V was cut by 4 bases and J by 8 bases, with 12 bases left in between. This CDR3 has 12 amino acids. The germline V gene encodes CDR1 SGHTS and CDR2 YDEGEE. CDR3 in DNA: TGTGCCAGCAGCCGTTCCTATTTGGGCTACACCTTC. The encoded protein is CASSRSYLGYTF. Looking up the rest from reference TRBV5-8 and TRBJ1-2 gives the full variable domain: EAGVTQSPTHLIKTRGQQATLRCSPISGHTSVYWYQQALGLGLQFLLWYDEGEERNRGNFPPRFSGRQFPNYSSELNVNALELEDSALYLCASSRSYLGYTFGSGTRLTVV.

The rearrangement uses TRBV7-6 and TRBJ2-7, with 10 bases aligning to TRBD2. This CDR3 is 15 amino acids long. J was trimmed by 3 bases and V by 5 bases; bases with no gene match: 7. CDR1 SGHVS and CDR2 FNYEAQ come from the germline V gene. CDR3 DNA sequence: TGTGCCAGCAGCGAAACTAGCGGGGAGATCTACGAGCAGTACTTC. Protein: CASSETSGEIYEQYF.

To note about this clone: Its ends do not fully match the called genes, so a read error is possible. The chain carries TRBV7-9 and TRBJ2-3; 9 bases are a match to TRBD2. Germline CDR1 reads SEHNR; CDR2 reads FQNEAQ (reference sequence). The CDR3 extends over 15 amino acids. CDR3 coding DNA: TGTGCCAGCAGCCTAGCGGGACAGCTCACAGATACGCAGTATTTT. This sequence encodes CASSLAGQLTDTQYF.

Regarding this clone: Other nucleotide sequences in the sample specify the same CDR3. The J gene is TRBJ1-4, the V gene TRBV5-1; D unresolved. Germline values: CDR1 SGHRS, CDR2 YFSETQ. V dropped 0 bases and J dropped 2 bases, with 5 bases sitting between them. The CDR3 has 14 amino acids. CDR3 DNA sequence: TGCGCCAGCAGCTTGGACACGACTAATGAAAAACTGTTTTTT. It translates to CASSLDTTNEKLFF.